The rows below give T cell receptor beta chains drawn from one sample of a study of blood T cell repertoires in COVID-19. TCRdb's copy holds only in-frame clones and misses some; the assay was immunoSEQ multiplex PCR. The sample has about 300,000 clones, around four fifths seen once; the top ten hold roughly 1.2%. Input material: peripheral blood. Receptor source: a woman aged 45-65 years with acute or convalescent COVID-19. Each CDR3 is given with its conserved first and last residue. D genes are given only for firm matches. Clone size is shown for a subset of rows, as once, few, many or a class of expanded clone.

TRBJ2-1 | TRBD1 | 16 | . | TRBV6-6 | CASSYSRTGIYNEQFF | TGTGCCAGCAGTTACTCAAGGACAGGAATCTACAATGAGCAGTTCTTC
TRBJ2-1 | TRBD2 | 13 | . | TRBV3-1/TRBV3-2 | CASRLAGAGEQFF | TGTGCCAGCCGGCTAGCGGGAGCTGGTGAGCAGTTCTTC
TRBJ1-1 | . | 12 | once | TRBV5-1 | CASSWPGQEAFF | TGCGCCAGCAGCTGGCCCGGACAGGAAGCTTTCTTT
TRBJ2-5 | . | 15 | . | TRBV27 | CASSLVRGSGETQYF | TGTGCCAGCAGTTTAGTCAGAGGGAGTGGAGAGACCCAGTACTTC
TRBJ1-1 | . | 17 | . | TRBV19 | CASIPPRPGQGNTEAFF | TGTGCCAGTATCCCCCCCCGTCCGGGACAAGGGAACACTGAAGCTTTCTTT
TRBJ2-5 | . | 11 | . | TRBV30 | CAHQGGETQYF | TGTGCCCACCAGGGGGGAGAGACCCAGTACTTC
TRBJ1-5 | TRBD1 | 13 | . | TRBV2 | CASHRGSNQPQHF | TGTGCCAGCCACAGGGGGAGCAATCAGCCCCAGCATTTT
TRBJ2-1 | . | 16 | . | TRBV15 | CATRTRMGNLYNEQFF | TGTGCCACCAGAACTAGAATGGGGAATCTTTACAATGAGCAGTTCTTC
TRBJ2-1 | . | 15 | few | TRBV6-6 | CAIRGTSSSYNEQFF | TGTGCTATCAGAGGCACCTCGAGCTCCTACAATGAGCAGTTCTTC
TRBJ2-3 | . | 16 | . | TRBV7-9 | CASSLILTLSTDTQYF | TGTGCCAGCAGCTTAATCCTAACCCTTAGCACAGATACGCAGTATTTT
TRBJ1-2 | TRBD1 | 14 | . | TRBV2 | CASRGQGYGYGYTF | TGTGCCAGCAGAGGACAGGGGTATGGCTATGGCTACACCTTC
TRBJ2-7 | TRBD1 | 14 | . | TRBV30 | CAWRLGGGRREQYF | TGTGCCTGGAGATTAGGGGGCGGGCGGCGCGAGCAGTACTTC
TRBJ2-6 | . | 18 | . | TRBV21-1 | CASSKGEAAIGGANVLTF | TGTGCCAGCAGCAAAGGAGAGGCGGCAATAGGTGGGGCCAACGTCCTGACTTTC
TRBJ2-5 | . | 16 | . | TRBV5-1 | CASSYFGGSLRETQYF | TGCGCCAGCAGCTACTTTGGGGGGAGCCTTCGGGAGACCCAGTACTTC
TRBJ2-7 | TRBD1 | 13 | . | TRBV2 | CASIRDRGAEQYF | TGTGCCAGCATAAGGGACAGGGGAGCCGAGCAGTACTTC
TRBJ1-2 | . | 13 | once | TRBV19 | CASSIGQDYGYTF | TGTGCCAGTAGTATAGGGCAGGACTATGGCTACACCTTC
TRBJ1-2 | . | 14 | . | TRBV7-2 | CATRLGQGEYGYTF | TGTGCCACCCGCCTTGGCCAGGGTGAATATGGCTACACCTTC
TRBJ1-4 | . | 13 | . | TRBV10-3 | CATHRDSNEKLFF | TGTGCCACGCACCGGGACTCTAATGAAAAACTGTTTTTT
TRBJ2-5 | . | 13 | . | TRBV27 | CASSLLPGETQYF | TGTGCCAGCAGTTTACTGCCGGGGGAGACCCAGTACTTC
TRBJ2-2 | TRBD2 | 17 | . | TRBV19 | CASSNKGLAGSPGELFF | TGTGCCAGTAGTAACAAGGGACTAGCGGGGTCCCCTGGGGAGCTGTTTTTT
TRBJ2-3 | TRBD1 | 17 | once | TRBV2 | CASSAGGVSGGADTQYF | TGTGCCAGCAGCGCAGGGGGCGTCTCCGGCGGGGCAGATACGCAGTATTTT
TRBJ1-1 | . | 12 | . | TRBV29-1 | CSVLRENTEAFF | TGCAGCGTTCTTCGGGAGAACACTGAAGCTTTCTTT
TRBJ2-5 | TRBD1 | 13 | . | TRBV3-1/TRBV3-2 | CASTRDRQETQYF | TGTGCCAGCACCCGGGACAGGCAAGAGACCCAGTACTTC
TRBJ1-1 | TRBD1 | 15 | few | TRBV4-1 | CASSQGDRENTEAFF | TGCGCCAGCAGCCAAGGGGACAGAGAGAACACTGAAGCTTTCTTT
TRBJ2-3 | TRBD2 | 15 | few | TRBV2 | CASSRLAGGTDTQYF | TGTGCCAGCAGTAGACTAGCGGGGGGCACAGATACGCAGTATTTT
TRBJ1-2 | . | 15 | . | TRBV5-4 | CASSLEGGGNYGYTF | TGTGCCAGCAGCTTGGAGGGGGGAGGGAACTATGGCTACACCTTC
TRBJ1-1 | . | 13 | . | TRBV12-3/TRBV12-4 | CASSREGRTEAFF | TGTGCCAGCTCCAGGGAAGGGCGGACTGAAGCTTTCTTT
TRBJ1-5 | . | 14 | . | TRBV3-1/TRBV3-2 | CASTATHSNQPQHF | TGTGCCAGCACAGCGACCCACTCCAATCAGCCCCAGCATTTT
TRBJ1-5 | TRBD1 | 14 | . | TRBV6-5 | CASRTGVGNQPQHF | TGTGCCAGCAGGACAGGGGTCGGCAATCAGCCCCAGCATTTT
TRBJ1-2 | . | 14 | . | TRBV28 | CASSLVLQERGYTF | TGTGCCAGCAGTTTAGTTTTGCAGGAGCGGGGCTACACCTTC
TRBJ2-1 | TRBD1 | 13 | . | TRBV7-2 | CASSWRDRNEQFF | TGTGCCAGCAGCTGGAGGGACAGGAATGAGCAGTTCTTC
TRBJ1-1 | . | 15 | . | TRBV18 | CASSPQEGGSTEAFF | TGTGCCAGCTCACCCCAGGAGGGGGGGAGCACTGAAGCTTTCTTT
TRBJ1-1 | TRBD1 | 15 | . | TRBV5-1 | CASSLTGAGNTEAFF | TGCGCCAGCAGTTTGACAGGGGCCGGGAACACTGAAGCTTTCTTT
TRBJ2-7 | TRBD1 | 14 | . | TRBV19 | CASSSRQGSYEQYF | TGTGCCAGTAGTAGCCGACAGGGTTCCTACGAGCAGTACTTC
TRBJ1-4 | . | 13 | once | TRBV2 | CASSLQTNEKLFF | TGTGCCAGCAGTCTACAGACTAATGAAAAACTGTTTTTT
TRBJ2-1 | TRBD2 | 19 | . | TRBV5-1 | CASSPVGTSGGSSYNEQFF | TGCGCCAGCAGCCCGGTGGGGACTAGCGGGGGGAGCTCCTACAATGAGCAGTTCTTC
TRBJ1-1 | TRBD1 | 18 | . | TRBV19 | CASSISPLKQGADTEAFF | TGTGCCAGTAGTATTAGTCCCCTTAAACAGGGGGCGGACACTGAAGCTTTCTTT
TRBJ2-3 | TRBD1 | 15 | . | TRBV6-5 | CASSIIGQGTDTQYF | TGTGCCAGCAGTATTATCGGACAGGGCACAGATACGCAGTATTTT
TRBJ2-1 | TRBD2 | 16 | . | TRBV19 | CASSVTSGGSYNEQFF | TGTGCCAGTAGTGTTACTAGCGGGGGTTCCTACAATGAGCAGTTCTTC
TRBJ2-3 | . | 16 | . | TRBV5-1 | CASSLSRDTSTDTQYF | TGCGCCAGCAGCTTGTCTCGAGATACTAGCACAGATACGCAGTATTTT
TRBJ1-3 | . | 15 | . | TRBV27 | CASSSSTASGNTIYF | TGTGCCAGCAGTTCCTCGACAGCCTCTGGAAACACCATATATTTT
TRBJ2-3 | TRBD1 | 16 | few | TRBV11-2 | CASSLDQTGGADTQYF | TGTGCCAGCAGCTTAGATCAAACAGGGGGCGCAGATACGCAGTATTTT
TRBJ1-4 | TRBD1 | 16 | . | TRBV12-5 | CASGPGQGTTNEKLFF | TGTGCTAGTGGGCCGGGACAGGGGACCACTAATGAAAAACTGTTTTTT
TRBJ1-1 | . | 12 | few | TRBV4-1 | CASSHFNTEAFF | TGCGCCAGCAGCCACTTTAACACTGAAGCTTTCTTT
TRBJ2-7 | . | 15 | . | TRBV4-2 | CASSPPGQEGSEQYF | TGTGCCAGCAGTCCCCCCGGGCAGGAAGGGAGCGAGCAGTACTTC
TRBJ1-2 | TRBD1 | 15 | . | TRBV6-5 | CASSYSRGQFSGYTF | TGTGCCAGCAGTTACTCCAGGGGGCAGTTCTCTGGCTACACCTTC
TRBJ1-6 | TRBD1 | 13 | . | TRBV25-1 | CASSQGGELALHF | TGTGCCAGCAGCCAGGGGGGCGAATTGGCCCTCCACTTT
TRBJ1-2 | . | 17 | . | TRBV27 | CASSSYRDGVDNYGYTF | TGTGCCAGCAGTTCTTACCGAGACGGGGTCGATAACTATGGCTACACCTTC